This T cell receptor beta chain was documented in a study of cytomegalovirus exposure and HLA in healthy donors. The CDR3 runs to 13 residues. Germline CDR1 reads MNHNS; CDR2 reads SASEGT. V shed 7 bases, J shed 2 bases, and the junction held 4 bases outside the gene matches. Note on this clone: Its antigen is unidentified.

Regarding the study as a whole: About 90% or about 30% of the time was how often most TCR beta V segments were productive, according to an earlier analysis. A missense variant in DCLRE1C was later tied to TCR beta V- and J-gene trimming. Cytomegalovirus-associated status was assigned to about 160 TCR beta chains.

Vbeta (60) and Jbeta (13) primers were used in the PCR. Clones were sequenced by immunoSEQ multiplex PCR, and TCRdb holds only the in-frame ones, with some missing. This table has some 150,000 clones, around four fifths appearing once. The source material was PBMCs. The origin of this receptor is a middle-aged woman in good health and CMV-seronegative. The chain links TRBV6-1 to TRBJ1-2; TRBD1 aligns across 7 bases. This chain's CDR3 is CASTSTGNYGYTF. The CDR3 DNA reads TGTGCCAGCACCTCGACAGGGAACTATGGCTACACCTTC.